This TCR beta chain was sequenced in a study of blood T cell repertoires in COVID-19. Across the study: Samples taken during acute and convalescent COVID-19 were collected in the United States, Italy and Spain. Nucleic acid was either cDNA or gDNA, and it came from T cells, B-cell-depleted T cells, or PBMCs.

Trimming cost V 6 bases and J 10 bases; bases outside gene matches: 9. This CDR3 is 14 amino acids long. Per germline, CDR1 SQVTM and CDR2 ANQGSEA. Per the original data handling: Counts of nucleated cells, estimated from reference gene primer amplification, were obtained. Profiled with immunoSEQ multiplex PCR; TCRdb holds only in-frame clones, not every one. D and trimming come from the DNA, and the V and J calls and clone size come from that table. The table includes roughly 250,000 clones, more than 75% detected once. The sequenced material came from peripheral blood. The rearrangement joins TRBV29-1 to TRBJ2-1; 13 positions agree with TRBD2. The clonotype comes from a middle-aged woman who had recovered from COVID-19. For the CDR3, the DNA is TGCAGCGTGGAGGGACTAGCGGGAAGTGTGGAGCAGTTCTTC. Amino acid sequence: CSVEGLAGSVEQFF.